Given below is one T cell receptor (beta chain) in context. This entry belongs to a study of shared clonotypes between healthy human individuals. The protocol was immunoSEQ multiplex PCR, while the TCRdb copy is restricted to in-frame clones and leaves out a portion. The sample has around 480,000 clones; over 60% are singletons. The sequenced sample was PBMCs. The clonotype originates from a woman between 40 and 55 years old in good health. Some clones in this sample may be carry-over from other donors' samples.

This CDR3 reads CASSLASLSNTQYF. CDR3 nucleotides: TGTGCCAGCAGCTTAGCTTCACTCAGCAATACGCAGTATTTT. The rearrangement joins TRBV11-2 to TRBJ2-3; D not resolved. Per germline, CDR1 SGHAT and CDR2 FQNNGV. Trimming cost V 1 base and J 7 bases, with 12 bases left between them. This CDR3 contains 14 residues.